Listed below are T cell receptor beta chains from one sample, sequenced in a study of shared clonotypes between healthy human individuals. The method was immunoSEQ multiplex PCR; TCRdb's version includes in-frame clones alone and lacks a portion of them. The sample contains 2.3 million or so clones, 85% to 95% of which appear only once. Material: naive CD4+ T cells from PBMCs. These TCRs come from a young man in good health. Some clones in this sample may be carry-over from other donors' samples. Both conserved end residues are part of each CDR3. D genes are given only for firm matches. Clone size is given for some rows only: seen once, a few or many times, or a class if the clone is expanded.

>once|TRBJ1-2|TRBV28|-
CASSLSPGQLYGYTF
TGTGCCAGCAGTTTAAGTCCAGGCCAACTCTATGGCTACACCTTC
>-|TRBJ1-4|TRBV28|TRBD1
CASSLAQGAYEKLFF
TGTGCCAGCAGTTTAGCCCAGGGGGCGTATGAAAAACTGTTTTTT
>-|TRBJ1-4|TRBV5-1|-
CASNPTGDNEKLFF
TGCGCCAGCAACCCCACCGGGGATAATGAAAAACTGTTTTTT
>-|TRBJ2-3|TRBV9|-
CASSVAGQKDTQYF
TGTGCCAGCAGCGTCGCGGGACAGAAGGATACGCAGTATTTT
>-|TRBJ2-1|TRBV4-3|TRBD2
CASSQDGGLAVYNEQFF
TGCGCCAGCAGCCAAGACGGGGGACTAGCAGTCTACAATGAGCAGTTCTTC
>-|TRBJ2-7|TRBV14|-
CASSQISLLTYEQYF
TGTGCCAGCAGCCAAATTTCCCTCCTAACCTACGAGCAGTACTTC
>once|TRBJ2-7|TRBV6-1|TRBD1
CASSEAWGQGHEQYF
TGTGCCAGCAGTGAAGCGTGGGGACAGGGCCACGAGCAGTACTTC
>-|TRBJ1-5|TRBV28|-
CASFGTAHQPQHF
TGTGCCAGCTTCGGGACTGCACATCAGCCCCAGCATTTT
>-|TRBJ2-5|TRBV28|-
CASSSPARQETQYF
TGTGCCAGCAGTTCCCCCGCCCGGCAAGAGACCCAGTACTTC
>-|TRBJ2-7|TRBV7-9|-
CASSPWVAGRPEQYF
TGTGCCAGCAGCCCTTGGGTGGCGGGACGGCCCGAGCAGTACTTC
>-|TRBJ2-1|TRBV6-5|-
CASSYSRVAEQFF
TGTGCCAGCAGTTACTCGAGGGTGGCTGAGCAGTTCTTC
>-|TRBJ1-5|TRBV28|TRBD1
CASITLGTGRNQPQHF
TGTGCCAGCATTACCTTGGGGACAGGGCGCAATCAGCCCCAGCATTTT
>-|TRBJ1-1|TRBV5-6|-
CASSLGGTTEAFF
TGTGCCAGCAGCTTGGGGGGGACCACTGAAGCTTTCTTT
>-|TRBJ2-5|TRBV9|-
CASSDGTGVGFLETQYF
-
>-|TRBJ2-5|TRBV9|-
CASSVAPFQETQYF
TGTGCCAGCAGCGTAGCTCCGTTCCAAGAGACCCAGTACTTC
>-|TRBJ2-5|TRBV7-7|-
CASSLGVGKETQYF
TGTGCCAGCAGCTTAGGTGTGGGCAAAGAGACCCAGTACTTC
>few|TRBJ1-1|TRBV7-9|TRBD1
CASSSRTGTPGDTEAFF
TGTGCCAGCAGCTCTCGGACAGGAACGCCGGGGGACACTGAAGCTTTCTTT
>-|TRBJ2-2|TRBV29-1|TRBD2
CSVAGTSKSGELFF
TGCAGCGTCGCCGGGACTAGTAAGTCCGGGGAGCTGTTTTTT
>once|TRBJ2-5|TRBV5-1|-
CASSLSVPGETQYF
TGCGCCAGCAGCTTATCGGTTCCGGGAGAGACCCAGTACTTC
>-|TRBJ1-3|TRBV28|TRBD1
CASFSADRAPSGNTIYF
TGTGCCAGCTTTTCAGCGGACAGGGCCCCCTCTGGAAACACCATATATTTT
>-|TRBJ1-5|TRBV15|TRBD1
CATSRGRDRGYQPQHF
TGTGCCACCAGCAGGGGTCGGGACAGGGGTTATCAGCCCCAGCATTTT
>-|TRBJ2-7|TRBV28|-
CASSFYLPSYYEQYF
TGTGCCAGCAGTTTTTACCTGCCCTCCTACTACGAGCAGTACTTC